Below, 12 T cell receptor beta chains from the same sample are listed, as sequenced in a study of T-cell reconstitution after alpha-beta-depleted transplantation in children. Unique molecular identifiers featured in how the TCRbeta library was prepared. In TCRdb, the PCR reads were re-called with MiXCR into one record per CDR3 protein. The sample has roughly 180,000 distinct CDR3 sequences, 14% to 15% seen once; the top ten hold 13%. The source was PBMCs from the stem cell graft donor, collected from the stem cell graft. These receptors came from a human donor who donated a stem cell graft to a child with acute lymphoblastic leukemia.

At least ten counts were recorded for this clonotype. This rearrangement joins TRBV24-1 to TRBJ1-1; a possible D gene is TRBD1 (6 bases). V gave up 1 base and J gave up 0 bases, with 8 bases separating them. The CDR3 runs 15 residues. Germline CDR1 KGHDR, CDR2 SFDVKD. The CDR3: CATSDLRGMNTEAFF. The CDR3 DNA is TGTGCCACCAGTGATTTAAGGGGGATGAACACTGAAGCTTTCTTT.

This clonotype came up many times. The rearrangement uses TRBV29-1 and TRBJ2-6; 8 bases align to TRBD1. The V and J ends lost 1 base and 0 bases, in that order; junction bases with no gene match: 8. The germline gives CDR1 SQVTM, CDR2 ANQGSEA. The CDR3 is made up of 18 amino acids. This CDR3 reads CSVEGFDRGVSGANVLTF. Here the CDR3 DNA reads TGCAGCGTTGAAGGATTCGACAGGGGTGTCTCTGGGGCCAACGTCCTGACTTTC.

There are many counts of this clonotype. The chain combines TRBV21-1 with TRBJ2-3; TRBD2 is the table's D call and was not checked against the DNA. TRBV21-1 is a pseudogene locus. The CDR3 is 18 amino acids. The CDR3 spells CASICGSGRKRSTDTQYF. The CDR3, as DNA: TGTGCCAGCATTTGTGGGAGCGGGAGGAAGCGAAGCACAGATACGCAGTATTTT.

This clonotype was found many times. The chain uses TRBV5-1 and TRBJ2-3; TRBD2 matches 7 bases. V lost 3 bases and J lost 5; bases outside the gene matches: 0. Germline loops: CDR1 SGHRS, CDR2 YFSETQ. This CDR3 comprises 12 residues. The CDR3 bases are TGCGCCAGCAGCTGGGGGGGAGATACGCAGTATTTT. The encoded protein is CASSWGGDTQYF.

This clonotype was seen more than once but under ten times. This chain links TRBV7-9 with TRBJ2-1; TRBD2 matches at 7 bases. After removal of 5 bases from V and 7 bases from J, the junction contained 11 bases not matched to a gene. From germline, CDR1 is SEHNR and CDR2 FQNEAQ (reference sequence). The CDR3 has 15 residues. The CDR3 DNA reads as TGTGCCAGCAGCGTACTAGCGCCAACCTTAAATGAGCAGTTCTTC. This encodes CASSVLAPTLNEQFF.

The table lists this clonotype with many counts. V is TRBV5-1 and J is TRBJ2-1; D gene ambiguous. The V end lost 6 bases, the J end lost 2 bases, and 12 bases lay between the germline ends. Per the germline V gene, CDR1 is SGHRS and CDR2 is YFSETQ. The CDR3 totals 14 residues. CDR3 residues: CASTPGGAYNEQFF. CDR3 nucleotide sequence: TGCGCCAGCACCCCTGGCGGCGCCTACAATGAGCAGTTCTTC.

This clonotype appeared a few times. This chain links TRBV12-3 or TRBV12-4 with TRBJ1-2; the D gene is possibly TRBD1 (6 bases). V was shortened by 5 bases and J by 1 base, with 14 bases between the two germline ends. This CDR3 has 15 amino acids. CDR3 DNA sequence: TGTGCCAGCAGTCGTCAGGGGCAGAGTAACTATGGCTACACCTTC. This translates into CASSRQGQSNYGYTF.

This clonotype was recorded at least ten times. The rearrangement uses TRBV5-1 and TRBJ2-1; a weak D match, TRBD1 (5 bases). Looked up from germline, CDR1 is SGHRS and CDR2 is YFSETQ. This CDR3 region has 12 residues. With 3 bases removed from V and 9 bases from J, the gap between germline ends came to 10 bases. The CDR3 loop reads CASSSTESEQFF. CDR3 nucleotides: TGCGCCAGCAGCTCGACAGAAAGTGAGCAGTTCTTC. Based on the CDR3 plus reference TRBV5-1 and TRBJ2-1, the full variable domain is KAGVTQTPRYLIKTRGQQVTLSCSPISGHRSVSWYQQTPGQGLQFLFEYFSETQRNKGNFPGRFSGRQFSNSRSEMNVSTLELGDSALYLCASSSTESEQFFGPGTRLTVL.

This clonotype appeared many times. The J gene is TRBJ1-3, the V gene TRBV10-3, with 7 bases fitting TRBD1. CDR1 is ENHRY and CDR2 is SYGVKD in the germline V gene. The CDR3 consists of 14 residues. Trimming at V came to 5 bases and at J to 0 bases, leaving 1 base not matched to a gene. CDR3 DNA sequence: TGTGCCATCAGTCGGGACAGCTCTGGAAACACCATATATTTT. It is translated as CAISRDSSGNTIYF.

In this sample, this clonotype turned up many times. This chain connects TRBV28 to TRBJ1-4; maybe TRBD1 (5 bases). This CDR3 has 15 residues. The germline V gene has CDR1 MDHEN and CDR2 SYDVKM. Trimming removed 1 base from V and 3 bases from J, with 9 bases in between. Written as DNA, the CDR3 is TGTGCCAGCAGTTTATCAGGGACTGCTAATGAAAAACTGTTTTTT. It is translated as CASSLSGTANEKLFF.

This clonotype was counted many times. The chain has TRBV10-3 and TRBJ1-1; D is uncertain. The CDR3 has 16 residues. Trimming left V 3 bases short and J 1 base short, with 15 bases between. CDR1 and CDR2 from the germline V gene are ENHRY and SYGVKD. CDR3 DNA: TGTGCCATCAGTGATACAGAGTTGAGATCGAACACTGAAGCTTTCTTT. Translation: CAISDTELRSNTEAFF.

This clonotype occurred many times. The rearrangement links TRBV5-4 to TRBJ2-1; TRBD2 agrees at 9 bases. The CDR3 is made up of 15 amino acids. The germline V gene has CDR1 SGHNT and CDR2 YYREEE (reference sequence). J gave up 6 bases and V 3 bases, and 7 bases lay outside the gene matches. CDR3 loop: CASSSMLTSGNEQFF. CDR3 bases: TGTGCCAGCAGCTCGATGCTGACTAGCGGCAATGAGCAGTTCTTC.